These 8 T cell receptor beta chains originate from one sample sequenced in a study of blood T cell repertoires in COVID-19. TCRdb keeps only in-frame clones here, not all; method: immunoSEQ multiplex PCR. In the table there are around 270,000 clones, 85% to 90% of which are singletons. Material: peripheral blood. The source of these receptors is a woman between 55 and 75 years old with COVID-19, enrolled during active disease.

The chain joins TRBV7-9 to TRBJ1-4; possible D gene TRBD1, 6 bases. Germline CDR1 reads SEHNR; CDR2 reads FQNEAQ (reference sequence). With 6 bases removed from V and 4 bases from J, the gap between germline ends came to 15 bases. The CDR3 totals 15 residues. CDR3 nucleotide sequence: TGTGCCAGCAGTGGAGCCGGGACAAATAATGAAAAACTGTTTTTT. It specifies CASSGAGTNNEKLFF.

CDR3 DNA sequence: TGTGCCTGGAGTGTACCGACAGGAAAAGGAGAGACCCAGTACTTC. Its translation: CAWSVPTGKGETQYF. The rearrangement joins TRBV30 to TRBJ2-5; D possibly corresponds to TRBD1 (6 bases). This CDR3 spans 15 amino acids. V shed 0 bases and J shed 4 bases, with 15 bases lying between them. CDR1 is GTSNPN and CDR2 is SVGIG in the germline V gene (reference sequence).

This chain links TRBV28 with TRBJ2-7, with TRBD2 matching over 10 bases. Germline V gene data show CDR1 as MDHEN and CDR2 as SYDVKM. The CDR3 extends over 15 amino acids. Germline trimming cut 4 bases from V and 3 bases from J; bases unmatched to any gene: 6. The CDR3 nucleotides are TGTGCCAGCAGTTCAATAGCGGGAGGTTTCTACGAGCAGTACTTC. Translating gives CASSSIAGGFYEQYF. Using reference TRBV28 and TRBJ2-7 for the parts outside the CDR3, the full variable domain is DVKVTQSSRYLVKRTGEKVFLECVQDMDHENMFWYRQDPGLGLRLIYFSYDVKMKEKGDIPEGYSVSREKKERFSLILESASTNQTSMYLCASSSIAGGFYEQYFGPGTRLTVT.

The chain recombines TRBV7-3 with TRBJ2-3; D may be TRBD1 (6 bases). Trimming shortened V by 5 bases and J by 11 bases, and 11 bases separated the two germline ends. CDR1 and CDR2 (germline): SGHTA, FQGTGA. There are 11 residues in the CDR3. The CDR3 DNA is TGTGCCAGCAGCGAAGGACAGAAGCAGTATTTT. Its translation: CASSEGQKQYF.

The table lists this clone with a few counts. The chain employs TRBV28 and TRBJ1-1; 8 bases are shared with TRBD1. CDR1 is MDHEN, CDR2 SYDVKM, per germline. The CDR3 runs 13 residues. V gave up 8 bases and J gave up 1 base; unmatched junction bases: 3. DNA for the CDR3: TGTGCCAGCTTCGACAGGGGGAACACTGAAGCTTTCTTT. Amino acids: CASFDRGNTEAFF.

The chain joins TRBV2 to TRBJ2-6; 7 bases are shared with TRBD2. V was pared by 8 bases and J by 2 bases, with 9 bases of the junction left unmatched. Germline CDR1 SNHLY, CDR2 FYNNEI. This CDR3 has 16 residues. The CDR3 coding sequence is TGTGCCAGCGGGGGGGAGGCGGGACCTGGGGCCAACGTCCTGACTTTC. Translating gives CASGGEAGPGANVLTF. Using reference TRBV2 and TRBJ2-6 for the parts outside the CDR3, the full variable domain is EPEVTQTPSHQVTQMGQEVILRCVPISNHLYFYWYRQILGQKVEFLVSFYNNEISEKSEIFDDQFSVERPDGSNFTLKIRSTKLEDSAMYFCASGGEAGPGANVLTFGAGSRLTVL.

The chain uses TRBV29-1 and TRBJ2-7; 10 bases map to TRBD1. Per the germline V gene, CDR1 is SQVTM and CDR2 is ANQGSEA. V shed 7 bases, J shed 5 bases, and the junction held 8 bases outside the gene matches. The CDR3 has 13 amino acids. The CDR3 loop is CSGAGTGVNEQYF. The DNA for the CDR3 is TGCAGCGGAGCCGGGACAGGGGTCAACGAGCAGTACTTC.

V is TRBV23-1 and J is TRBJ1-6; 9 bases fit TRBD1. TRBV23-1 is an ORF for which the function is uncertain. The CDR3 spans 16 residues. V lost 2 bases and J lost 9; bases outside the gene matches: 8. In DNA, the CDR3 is TGCGCCAGCAGTCAACCACCGGGACAGGGCCCTTCACCCCTCCACTTT. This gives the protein CASSQPPGQGPSPLHF.